This is a list of T cell receptor beta chains from one sample in a study of identifying expanded T cells in peripheral blood. This table comes from immunoSEQ multiplex PCR, and its TCRdb copy is limited to in-frame clones, with some not included. The sample contains about 100,000 clones, almost 90% of which appear only once. Sequencing was performed on blood. These receptors were collected from a person aged 18 to 69 in good health. CDR3s include the opening cysteine and the closing phenylalanine or tryptophan. The D gene is left open where the match is weak. Not all rows give a size; the values are once, few, many and, for expanded clones, a class.

d_call: .; clone_size: .; j_call: TRBJ2-3; v_call: TRBV6-5; cdr3_nt: TGTGCCAGCAGCCGCCTGAGCGATAAGGGAGATACGCAGTATTTT; cdr3_aa: CASSRLSDKGDTQYF
d_call: .; clone_size: .; j_call: TRBJ2-7; v_call: TRBV11-2; cdr3_nt: TGTGCCAGCAGCTTAGTCATCCAGGGCTACGAGCAGTACTTC; cdr3_aa: CASSLVIQGYEQYF
d_call: .; clone_size: .; j_call: TRBJ1-4; v_call: TRBV5-1; cdr3_nt: TGCGCCAGCAGCCGTGACGGGCTTGGAGAACTGTTTTTT; cdr3_aa: CASSRDGLGELFF
d_call: TRBD2; clone_size: .; j_call: TRBJ2-7; v_call: TRBV7-2; cdr3_nt: TGTGCCAGCAGCCCTGGGACTAGCGGATACGAGCAGTACTTC; cdr3_aa: CASSPGTSGYEQYF
d_call: TRBD2; clone_size: .; j_call: TRBJ2-7; v_call: TRBV27; cdr3_nt: TGTGCCAGCAGCTCTTCCGAGCGGGAGGAAGAGCAGTACTTC; cdr3_aa: CASSSSEREEEQYF
d_call: .; clone_size: once; j_call: TRBJ2-7; v_call: TRBV6-1; cdr3_nt: TGTGCCAGCAGTATAGGGAGGACGTCTACCTACGAGCAGTACTTC; cdr3_aa: CASSIGRTSTYEQYF
d_call: .; clone_size: .; j_call: TRBJ1-1; v_call: TRBV18; cdr3_nt: TGTGCCAGCTCACCATTTGAGGGGCCGAACACTGAAGCTTTCTTT; cdr3_aa: CASSPFEGPNTEAFF
d_call: TRBD1; clone_size: .; j_call: TRBJ2-7; v_call: TRBV30; cdr3_nt: TGTGCCTGGGGGACAGGGGGAAAGCAGTACTTC; cdr3_aa: CAWGTGGKQYF
d_call: .; clone_size: .; j_call: TRBJ2-2; v_call: TRBV4-2; cdr3_nt: TGTGCCAGCAGCCAAGGAGGACACTACACCGGGGAGCTGTTTTTT; cdr3_aa: CASSQGGHYTGELFF
d_call: TRBD1; clone_size: .; j_call: TRBJ1-2; v_call: TRBV5-6; cdr3_nt: TGTGCCAGCAGCCCCAGGGGGCGCGGCTATGGCTACACCTTC; cdr3_aa: CASSPRGRGYGYTF
d_call: TRBD1; clone_size: .; j_call: TRBJ1-5; v_call: TRBV15; cdr3_nt: TGTGCCACCAGCAGACCAGGGACAGGGGTTGATCAGCCCCAGCATTTT; cdr3_aa: CATSRPGTGVDQPQHF
d_call: TRBD2; clone_size: .; j_call: TRBJ2-7; v_call: TRBV9; cdr3_nt: TGTGCCAGCAGCGGGTCGGGCGGGAGTCCCTACGAGCAGTACTTC; cdr3_aa: CASSGSGGSPYEQYF
d_call: TRBD1; clone_size: .; j_call: TRBJ2-3; v_call: TRBV27; cdr3_nt: TGTGCCAGCAGTTTCAGGGGGCTAGCGCTGTCTGATACGCAGTATTTT; cdr3_aa: CASSFRGLALSDTQYF
d_call: .; clone_size: .; j_call: TRBJ1-1; v_call: TRBV2; cdr3_nt: TGTGCCAGCATGGGGGACACAACCACTGAAGCTTTCTTT; cdr3_aa: CASMGDTTTEAFF
d_call: TRBD1; clone_size: .; j_call: TRBJ1-4; v_call: TRBV27; cdr3_nt: TGTGCCAGCCCCGGGGACAGACCACTGTTTTTT; cdr3_aa: CASPGDRPLFF
d_call: TRBD1; clone_size: .; j_call: TRBJ2-1; v_call: TRBV7-9; cdr3_nt: TGTGCCAGCAGCTTAGTGATCGGGACAGGGATATACAATGAGCAGTTCTTC; cdr3_aa: CASSLVIGTGIYNEQFF
d_call: .; clone_size: .; j_call: TRBJ2-6; v_call: TRBV30; cdr3_nt: TGTGCCTGGAGTCATGCGCTTTCTTCTGGGGCCAACGTCCTGACTTTC; cdr3_aa: CAWSHALSSGANVLTF
d_call: TRBD2; clone_size: few; j_call: TRBJ2-7; v_call: TRBV4-2; cdr3_nt: TGTGCCAGCAGCCAAGAGCCTAGCGGTAGCTCCTACGAGCAGTACTTC; cdr3_aa: CASSQEPSGSSYEQYF
d_call: TRBD2; clone_size: .; j_call: TRBJ2-1; v_call: TRBV27; cdr3_nt: TGTGCCAGCAGTGTGACTAGCGGGAGGGGGCAGTTCTTC; cdr3_aa: CASSVTSGRGQFF
d_call: .; clone_size: .; j_call: TRBJ1-2; v_call: TRBV5-1; cdr3_nt: TGCGCCAGCAGCTTGGTACAGGGAGACTATGGCTACACCTTC; cdr3_aa: CASSLVQGDYGYTF
d_call: .; clone_size: .; j_call: TRBJ2-7; v_call: TRBV27; cdr3_nt: TGTGCCAGCAAAGGGAACGAGCAGTACTTC; cdr3_aa: CASKGNEQYF
d_call: .; clone_size: .; j_call: TRBJ2-7; v_call: TRBV5-1; cdr3_nt: TGCGCCAGCAACGGGAAAAACTACGAGCAGTACTTC; cdr3_aa: CASNGKNYEQYF
d_call: TRBD1; clone_size: once; j_call: TRBJ1-4; v_call: TRBV28; cdr3_nt: TGTGCCAGCAGTTTTCCCGGGACAGGGCTAACTAATGAAAAACTGTTTTTT; cdr3_aa: CASSFPGTGLTNEKLFF
d_call: .; clone_size: .; j_call: TRBJ2-7; v_call: TRBV11-1; cdr3_nt: TGTGCCAGCAGCTTGGACAGCTACGAGCAGTACTTC; cdr3_aa: CASSLDSYEQYF
d_call: TRBD2; clone_size: .; j_call: TRBJ2-3; v_call: TRBV28; cdr3_nt: TGTGCCAGCAGTTTGGGCGGGAGGGGTGGCACAGATACGCAGTATTTT; cdr3_aa: CASSLGGRGGTDTQYF
d_call: .; clone_size: .; j_call: TRBJ2-1; v_call: TRBV7-3; cdr3_nt: TGTGCCAGCAGCTTAAGCTGGACTTCAGGATCCTACAATGAGCAGTTCTTC; cdr3_aa: CASSLSWTSGSYNEQFF
d_call: TRBD2; clone_size: once; j_call: TRBJ2-5; v_call: TRBV5-1; cdr3_nt: TGCGCCAGCAGCTTGGGTCCTAGCGGGTGGGAGACCCAGTACTTC; cdr3_aa: CASSLGPSGWETQYF
d_call: TRBD1; clone_size: .; j_call: TRBJ1-6; v_call: TRBV19; cdr3_nt: TGTGCCAGTAGGCTACAGGGGAGCTCCTATAATTCACCCCTCCACTTT; cdr3_aa: CASRLQGSSYNSPLHF
d_call: TRBD2; clone_size: once; j_call: TRBJ2-7; v_call: TRBV5-6; cdr3_nt: TGTGCCAGCAGCTCCCCGGCGTCAGGGAGGACTAGCGGCTACGAGCAGTACTTC; cdr3_aa: CASSSPASGRTSGYEQYF
d_call: TRBD1; clone_size: .; j_call: TRBJ2-2; v_call: TRBV5-1; cdr3_nt: TGCGCCAGCCGACAGGGTAACACCGGGGAGCTGTTTTTT; cdr3_aa: CASRQGNTGELFF
d_call: .; clone_size: once; j_call: TRBJ1-2; v_call: TRBV7-2; cdr3_nt: TGTGCCAGTTTAGGACCGGCGGGAGGCTACACCTTC; cdr3_aa: CASLGPAGGYTF
d_call: .; clone_size: .; j_call: TRBJ1-3; v_call: TRBV10-3; cdr3_nt: TGTGCCATCAGTGAACTGGAGGGGAGGGGAAACACCATATATTTT; cdr3_aa: CAISELEGRGNTIYF
d_call: .; clone_size: once; j_call: TRBJ2-7; v_call: TRBV2; cdr3_nt: TGTGCCAGCAGTGCACAACCGAGCTCCTACGAGCAGTACTTC; cdr3_aa: CASSAQPSSYEQYF
d_call: TRBD2; clone_size: .; j_call: TRBJ2-2; v_call: TRBV2; cdr3_nt: TGTGCCAGCAAGCGGGGGGACAACACCGGGGAGCTGTTTTTT; cdr3_aa: CASKRGDNTGELFF
d_call: .; clone_size: .; j_call: TRBJ1-2; v_call: TRBV14; cdr3_nt: TGTGCCAGCAGCCAAAACAGGGTTGGCTATGGCTACACCTTC; cdr3_aa: CASSQNRVGYGYTF
d_call: TRBD2; clone_size: .; j_call: TRBJ2-1; v_call: TRBV7-2; cdr3_nt: TGTGCCAGCAGCTTAGCGTCTAGCGGGTACAATGAGCAGTTCTTC; cdr3_aa: CASSLASSGYNEQFF
d_call: TRBD1; clone_size: .; j_call: TRBJ2-7; v_call: TRBV6-1; cdr3_nt: TGTGCCAGCGGGGGACAGGGGAGCGGCGAGCAGTACTTC; cdr3_aa: CASGGQGSGEQYF
d_call: .; clone_size: .; j_call: TRBJ2-1; v_call: TRBV7-5; cdr3_nt: TGTGTCAGAAGCTTTGCGCGGGCAGACCGGTCGGGGCGCAATGAGCAGTTCTTC; cdr3_aa: CVRSFARADRSGRNEQFF
d_call: TRBD1; clone_size: .; j_call: TRBJ2-1; v_call: TRBV5-4; cdr3_nt: TGTGCCAGCAGCTTGGTAGTGACAGGGGCTCGGAATGAGCAGTTCTTC; cdr3_aa: CASSLVVTGARNEQFF
d_call: TRBD2; clone_size: .; j_call: TRBJ2-3; v_call: TRBV5-5; cdr3_nt: TGTGCCAGCAGTCGAGCGGGGGGCATTTCAGATACGCAGTATTTT; cdr3_aa: CASSRAGGISDTQYF
d_call: TRBD2; clone_size: .; j_call: TRBJ2-1; v_call: TRBV28; cdr3_nt: TGTGCCACCAAGAGCGGGGGGGTCTATGAGCAGTTCTTC; cdr3_aa: CATKSGGVYEQFF
d_call: .; clone_size: .; j_call: TRBJ2-7; v_call: TRBV18; cdr3_nt: TGTGCCAGCTCACCATCAGGGGGGAACGAGCAGTACTTC; cdr3_aa: CASSPSGGNEQYF
d_call: TRBD2; clone_size: .; j_call: TRBJ2-5; v_call: TRBV10-2; cdr3_nt: TGCGCCAGCAGTGAGGGGCTAGCGGGGGTGGGGGAGACCCAGTACTTC; cdr3_aa: CASSEGLAGVGETQYF
d_call: TRBD1; clone_size: once; j_call: TRBJ2-7; v_call: TRBV5-1; cdr3_nt: TGCGCCAGCAGCTTGGGAGGGACAGAGGGCCACGAGCAGTACTTC; cdr3_aa: CASSLGGTEGHEQYF
d_call: .; clone_size: .; j_call: TRBJ2-1; v_call: TRBV29-1; cdr3_nt: TGCAGCGGTAGGGAGGTTTCCTACAATGAGCAGTTCTTC; cdr3_aa: CSGREVSYNEQFF
d_call: .; clone_size: .; j_call: TRBJ2-7; v_call: TRBV10-3; cdr3_nt: TGTGCCATCAGTGAGTTTCAGTACTACGAGCAGTACTTC; cdr3_aa: CAISEFQYYEQYF
d_call: .; clone_size: .; j_call: TRBJ1-1; v_call: TRBV5-1; cdr3_nt: TGCGCCAGCAGCTCTACGTTGAACACTGAAGCTTTCTTT; cdr3_aa: CASSSTLNTEAFF
d_call: .; clone_size: .; j_call: TRBJ2-5; v_call: TRBV11-2; cdr3_nt: TGTGCCAGCAGCTTAGCTGAGGAGACCCAGTACTTC; cdr3_aa: CASSLAEETQYF
d_call: .; clone_size: .; j_call: TRBJ1-2; v_call: TRBV21-1; cdr3_nt: TGTGCCAGCAGCAATAGACAGGTTTATGGCTACACCTTC; cdr3_aa: CASSNRQVYGYTF